Listed below are T cell receptor beta chains from one sample, sequenced in a study of cytomegalovirus exposure and HLA in healthy donors. Sequencing used immunoSEQ multiplex PCR; TCRdb keeps in-frame clones, though not all of them. The sample has roughly 170,000 clones; about 68% are singletons. Material: PBMCs. The receptors were sampled from a female donor in good health and CMV-seronegative. CDR3s include the opening cysteine and the closing phenylalanine or tryptophan. The order of the fields is J gene, V gene, D gene, clone size, CDR3 DNA, CDR3 protein. D genes are given only for firm matches. Part of the rows lack a size; the others show once, few, many or a class for expanded clones.

>TRBJ2-5|TRBV7-2|TRBD2|-
TGTGCCAGCAGCTTAGCCCTACTAGCGGGGGGGAAGACCCAGTACTTC
CASSLALLAGGKTQYF
>TRBJ2-7|TRBV5-1|-|few
TGCGCCAGCAGCGATGAGACAGCCTACGAGCAGTACTTC
CASSDETAYEQYF
>TRBJ2-5|TRBV18|TRBD2|-
TGTGCCAGCTCACCCTTAATAGCGGGGGAATCAGAGACCCAGTACTTC
CASSPLIAGESETQYF
>TRBJ1-1|TRBV28|-|-
TGTGCCAGCAGTTTAGCGGGGAGGGTTGCTGAAGCTTTCTTT
CASSLAGRVAEAFF
>TRBJ1-2|TRBV7-2|-|-
TGTGCCAGCAGATCAAGACAGGTTGGCGGGGGCTACACCTTC
CASRSRQVGGGYTF
>TRBJ2-2|TRBV7-7|-|-
TGTGCTAGCAGCCGGACAGTGAACACCGGGGAGCTGTTTTTT
CASSRTVNTGELFF
>TRBJ1-6|TRBV2|-|few
TGTGCCAGCAGACCAATGGTCGGTTATAATTCACCCCTCCACTTT
CASRPMVGYNSPLHF
>TRBJ1-2|TRBV5-1|-|-
TGCGCCAGCAGACTGACAGACGGATTGGGCTATGGCTACACCTTC
CASRLTDGLGYGYTF
>TRBJ2-1|TRBV4-1|-|-
TGCGCCAGCAGCCAACCGGGAGCAGGCTACAATGAGCAGTTCTTC
CASSQPGAGYNEQFF
>TRBJ2-5|TRBV4-1|-|-
TGCGCCAGCAGCCAATTCCCGGGAGCGGCTGAGACCCAGTACTTC
CASSQFPGAAETQYF
>TRBJ2-1|TRBV7-2|-|-
TGTGCCAGCAGCTTAGGGGCGAGTTACAATGAGCAGTTCTTC
CASSLGASYNEQFF
>TRBJ2-1|TRBV4-1|-|-
TGCGCCAGCAGCCGATCGACAGAAGAACGCTACAATGAGCAGTTCTTC
CASSRSTEERYNEQFF
>TRBJ2-7|TRBV19|-|-
TGTGCCAGTACTCTAGCTAGCTCCACCTACGAGCAGTACTTC
CASTLASSTYEQYF
>TRBJ1-3|TRBV28|-|-
TGTGCCAGCAGTTTCCCCCTAACAGGCTCTGGAAACACCATATATTTT
CASSFPLTGSGNTIYF
>TRBJ2-1|TRBV10-1|TRBD2|-
TGCGCCAGCAGTGGACTAGCGGGGGCCCGAGGTGGTGAGCAGTTCTTC
CASSGLAGARGGEQFF
>TRBJ1-2|TRBV6-5|-|-
TGTGCCAGCAGGTATCGGGGGGCGAATGGCTACACCTTC
CASRYRGANGYTF
>TRBJ1-1|TRBV5-6|-|-
TGTGCCAGCAGCTTGGAGGAGGGGCGACACACTCGGGAGTTCTTT
CASSLEEGRHTREFF
>TRBJ1-1|TRBV25-1|TRBD1|few
TGTGCCAGCAGACGATACCGGGACAGGGGTTGGTACACTGAAGCTTTCTTT
CASRRYRDRGWYTEAFF
>TRBJ2-7|TRBV6-6|TRBD1|-
TGTGCCAGCAGTTACTTCCAGGGGGCGCGGGGCGAGCAGTACTTC
CASSYFQGARGEQYF
>TRBJ2-7|TRBV19|-|-
TGTGCCAGTAGTGGCGGAACCTACGAGCAGTACTTC
CASSGGTYEQYF
>TRBJ1-1|TRBV18|-|-
TGTGCCAGCTCACCAACCAGGTTTCCGAACACTGAAGCTTTCTTT
CASSPTRFPNTEAFF
>TRBJ2-2|TRBV7-2|-|-
TGTGCCAGCAGCGCGTCGGGACTGTACACCGGGGAGCTGTTTTTT
CASSASGLYTGELFF
>TRBJ2-1|TRBV9|TRBD2|-
TGTGCCAGCAGCTCCAGGGGGACTAGCGGCTACAATGAGCAGTTCTTC
CASSSRGTSGYNEQFF
>TRBJ2-5|TRBV15|-|-
TGTGCCACCTACGGGTCGGGGACCCAGTACTTC
CATYGSGTQYF
>TRBJ2-3|TRBV7-3|-|once
TGTGCCAGCAGCTCCGCGGGCTCTGGCACAGATACGCAGTATTTT
CASSSAGSGTDTQYF
>TRBJ2-5|TRBV7-8|TRBD2|-
TGTGCCAGCAGCGCCCGGGGGGGGGACATCCAAGAGACCCAGTACTTC
CASSARGGDIQETQYF
>TRBJ1-2|TRBV28|-|once
TGTGCCAGCAGCATGGGAGGGAAGGGTGGCTACACCTTC
CASSMGGKGGYTF
>TRBJ2-3|TRBV6-4|-|-
TGTGCCAGCAGTGACTCGTGGACGGGGGCAGATACGCAGTATTTT
CASSDSWTGADTQYF
>TRBJ2-1|TRBV5-1|-|-
TGCGCCAGCAGCTCGGGGGCCTACAATGAGCAGTTCTTC
CASSSGAYNEQFF
>TRBJ2-7|TRBV7-6|-|-
TGTGCCAGCAGCTTAGCAGGGGAAAGCTACGAGCAGTACTTC
CASSLAGESYEQYF
>TRBJ2-2|TRBV7-2|-|-
TGTGCCAGCAGCTCCCGGGGAGCGAACACCGGGGAGCTGTTTTTT
CASSSRGANTGELFF
>TRBJ2-7|TRBV6-1|TRBD1|-
TGTGCCACCAACCAAGGACAGGGCCGGGGGGAGCAGTACTTC
CATNQGQGRGEQYF
>TRBJ1-2|TRBV30|TRBD1|-
TGTGCCTGGAGTGGGGACAGGGGATATGGCTACACCTTC
CAWSGDRGYGYTF
>TRBJ2-7|TRBV4-2|-|-
TGTGCCAGCAGCCAACCGGGGGGGACAGCCTCCTACGAGCAGTACTTC
CASSQPGGTASYEQYF
>TRBJ2-3|TRBV19|TRBD2|few
TGTGCCAGTAGTATAGTCCTAGCGGGAGGTGGAGGCACAGATACGCAGTATTTT
CASSIVLAGGGGTDTQYF
>TRBJ1-1|TRBV5-1|-|once
TGCGCCAGCAGCTTTCCCTCCGGGGGAATGAACGCTGAAGCTTTCTTT
CASSFPSGGMNAEAFF
>TRBJ2-2|TRBV7-3|TRBD2|-
TGTGCCAGCAGCTTATGGGGGGGAGGTACCGGGGAGCTGTTTTTT
CASSLWGGGTGELFF
>TRBJ2-3|TRBV7-9|-|few
TGTGCCAGCAGCTCGAGTCTTACACCGAGGGAGGATACGCAGTATTTT
CASSSSLTPREDTQYF
>TRBJ2-1|TRBV4-1|-|once
TGCGCCAGCAGCCAAGTTGCGAATGAGCAGTTCTTC
CASSQVANEQFF
>TRBJ2-1|TRBV7-4|TRBD2|-
TGTGCCAGCAGCCCAAGACTAGCGGGGGGTTGTAATGAGCAGTTCTTC
CASSPRLAGGCNEQFF
>TRBJ1-2|TRBV7-8|TRBD1|-
TGTGCCAGCAGCTTGGACAGGGGCTATGGCTACACCTTC
CASSLDRGYGYTF
>TRBJ1-5|TRBV19|-|-
TGTGCCAGTAGCCTAGAGCAGGGTAGAGATCAGCCCCAGCATTTT
CASSLEQGRDQPQHF
>TRBJ2-3|TRBV7-2|-|-
TGTGCCAGCAGCTATCTGAGAGATACGCAGTATTTT
CASSYLRDTQYF
>TRBJ2-6|TRBV4-3|-|-
TGCGCCAGCAGCCAAGAGGCAGGGGCCGGGGCCAACGTCCTGACTTTC
CASSQEAGAGANVLTF